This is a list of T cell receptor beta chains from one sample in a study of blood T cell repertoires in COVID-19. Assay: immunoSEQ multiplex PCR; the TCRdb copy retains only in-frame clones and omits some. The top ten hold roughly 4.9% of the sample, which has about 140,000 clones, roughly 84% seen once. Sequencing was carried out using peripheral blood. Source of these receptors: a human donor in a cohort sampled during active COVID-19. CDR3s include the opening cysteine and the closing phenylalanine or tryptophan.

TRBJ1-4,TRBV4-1,CASSQRLFRVNNEKLFF
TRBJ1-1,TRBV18,CASSPTGTGGTEAFF
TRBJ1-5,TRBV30,CAWSVLGNSNQPQHF
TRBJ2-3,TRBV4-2,CASSQDMDTQYF
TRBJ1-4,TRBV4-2,CASSQQVQGGEKLFF
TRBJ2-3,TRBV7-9,CASSLLAFSTDTQYF
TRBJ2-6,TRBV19,CASSILSGANVLTF
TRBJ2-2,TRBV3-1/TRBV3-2,CASSPMLSNTGELFF
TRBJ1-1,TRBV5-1,CASSLDGSGNTEAFF
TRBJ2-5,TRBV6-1,CASSEQGGLAGKETQYF
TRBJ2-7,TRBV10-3,CAISEFVAGESYEQYF
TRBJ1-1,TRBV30,CAWSSLREAFF
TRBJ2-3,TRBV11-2,CASSSLLAGRTDTQYF
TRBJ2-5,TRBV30,CAWSVFFGTGLQETQYF
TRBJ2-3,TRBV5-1,CASSLSGGNTDTQYF
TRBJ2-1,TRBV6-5,CASSIGLADEQFF
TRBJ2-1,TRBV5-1,CASSLGRAGGNEQFF
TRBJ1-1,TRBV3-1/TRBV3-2,CASRQGRGAFF
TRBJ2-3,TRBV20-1,CSASGASGGATDTQYF
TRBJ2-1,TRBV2,CASGTPGQGAGNEQFF
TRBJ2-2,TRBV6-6,CASSHLRAKGDTGELFF
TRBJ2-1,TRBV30,CAWTGAGGINHLLEQFF
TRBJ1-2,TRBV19,CASSAAPGASNYGYTF
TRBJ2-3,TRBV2,CASSEGIGATDTQYF
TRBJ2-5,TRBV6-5,CASRRETQYF
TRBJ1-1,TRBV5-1,CASGRGPPNTEAFF